This TCR beta chain was recovered during a study of T cells after yellow fever vaccination. Regarding the study as a whole: Post-booster repertoires contained most primary-vaccination clones again (about 95% CD4, less than 90% CD8). Abundant clonotypes from the bulk population could have been carried over as contaminants into FACS-sorted repertoires. It was a weaker secondary response, yet one that peaked faster, at day 5 versus 15.

V gave up 3 bases and J gave up 1 base, with 9 bases separating them. Germline lookup yields CDR1 SGHTA and CDR2 FQGNSA. The CDR3 loop spans 15 amino acids. This clonotype was detected ten times or more. Antigen specificity is unknown. MiXCR was run by TCRdb on the 5' RACE reads, yielding one entry per CDR3 protein. The data show 310,000 or so distinct CDR3 sequences, approximately 3.8% seen once. The chain employs TRBV7-2 and TRBJ2-2; D is perhaps TRBD1 (6 bases). This sample comprised PBMCs, obtained on the day of the yellow fever booster vaccination. This sequence was found in a young man who received the YFV17D yellow fever vaccine. In DNA form, the CDR3 reads TGTGCCAGCAGCTTTACAGGGCTGAACACCGGGGAGCTGTTTTTT. This sequence encodes CASSFTGLNTGELFF. Complete variable domain (other parts from reference TRBV7-2 and TRBJ2-2): GAGVSQSPSNKVTEKGKDVELRCDPISGHTALYWYRQSLGQGLEFLIYFQGNSAPDKSGLPSDRFSAERTGGSVSTLTIQRTQQEDSAVYLCASSFTGLNTGELFFGEGSRLTVL.